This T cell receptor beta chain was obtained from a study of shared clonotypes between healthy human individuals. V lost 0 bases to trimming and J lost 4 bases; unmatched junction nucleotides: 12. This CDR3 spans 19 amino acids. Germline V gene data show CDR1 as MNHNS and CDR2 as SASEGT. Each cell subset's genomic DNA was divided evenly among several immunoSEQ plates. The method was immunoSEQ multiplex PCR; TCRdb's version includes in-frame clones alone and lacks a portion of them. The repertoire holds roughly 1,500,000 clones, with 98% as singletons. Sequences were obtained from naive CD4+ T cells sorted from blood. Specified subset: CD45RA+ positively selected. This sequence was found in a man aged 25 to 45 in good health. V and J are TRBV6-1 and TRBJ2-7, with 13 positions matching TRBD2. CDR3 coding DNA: TGTGCCAGCAGTGAAGCTTCCCGGACTAGCGGGAGATTCAAGTACGAGCAGTACTTC. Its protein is CASSEASRTSGRFKYEQYF.